These T cell receptor beta chains were read from a single sample in a study of shared clonotypes between healthy human individuals. The assay was immunoSEQ multiplex PCR, and TCRdb's table has in-frame clones only and misses some. The sample holds 1,400,000 or so clones, 97% to 99% seen once. Material: naive CD4+ T cells sorted from blood. These receptors were taken from a man aged 30 to 45 in good health. CDR3s include the opening cysteine and the closing phenylalanine or tryptophan. Fields, in order: V gene, D gene, clone size, J gene, CDR3 protein, CDR3 DNA. A D gene is named only where the DNA matches it firmly. Clone size is stated in some rows and not others, as once, few, many or a class when expanded.

v_call: TRBV10-3
d_call: TRBD2
clone_size: .
j_call: TRBJ2-7
cdr3_aa: CAIALTSGTEQYF
cdr3_nt: TGTGCCATTGCCTTGACTAGCGGTACCGAGCAGTACTTC

v_call: TRBV5-4
d_call: TRBD1
clone_size: .
j_call: TRBJ2-7
cdr3_aa: CASSRGTGPYEQYF
cdr3_nt: TGTGCCAGCAGCCGTGGGACAGGACCCTACGAGCAGTACTTC

v_call: TRBV5-1
d_call: .
clone_size: once
j_call: TRBJ1-4
cdr3_aa: CASSLGPQPQEKLFF
cdr3_nt: TGCGCCAGCAGCTTGGGTCCCCAGCCCCAAGAAAAACTGTTTTTT

v_call: TRBV7-6
d_call: .
clone_size: once
j_call: TRBJ2-7
cdr3_aa: CASSSTGEQYF
cdr3_nt: TGTGCCAGCAGTTCAACCGGGGAGCAGTACTTC

v_call: TRBV5-6
d_call: TRBD1
clone_size: .
j_call: TRBJ2-1
cdr3_aa: CASRLRGSRDRDNEQFF
cdr3_nt: TGTGCCAGCAGGCTGAGGGGGAGCCGGGACAGAGACAATGAGCAGTTCTTC

v_call: TRBV28
d_call: .
clone_size: .
j_call: TRBJ2-2
cdr3_aa: CASSYLDSGELFF
cdr3_nt: TGTGCCAGCAGTTACCTAGATTCCGGGGAGCTGTTTTTT

v_call: TRBV27
d_call: .
clone_size: .
j_call: TRBJ2-3
cdr3_aa: CASSWGVGTDTQYF
cdr3_nt: TGTGCCAGCAGTTGGGGAGTTGGCACAGATACGCAGTATTTT

v_call: TRBV7-3
d_call: .
clone_size: .
j_call: TRBJ2-2
cdr3_aa: CASSLSPGELFF
cdr3_nt: TGTGCCAGCAGCTTAAGCCCCGGGGAGCTGTTTTTT

v_call: TRBV19
d_call: TRBD1
clone_size: .
j_call: TRBJ1-1
cdr3_aa: CASSISSQGARTEAFF
cdr3_nt: TGTGCCAGTAGTATATCGTCCCAGGGGGCGCGAACTGAAGCTTTCTTT

v_call: TRBV28
d_call: .
clone_size: .
j_call: TRBJ2-1
cdr3_aa: CASSFRVPGFYNEQFF
cdr3_nt: TGTGCCAGCAGTTTTAGGGTTCCGGGGTTTTACAATGAGCAGTTCTTC

v_call: TRBV7-2
d_call: TRBD2
clone_size: .
j_call: TRBJ2-1
cdr3_aa: CASSSIAGGISEQFF
cdr3_nt: TGTGCCAGCAGCTCAATAGCGGGAGGCATATCTGAGCAGTTCTTC

v_call: TRBV27
d_call: TRBD2
clone_size: .
j_call: TRBJ2-7
cdr3_aa: CASSLRAGAYEQYF
cdr3_nt: TGTGCCAGCAGTTTAAGGGCGGGGGCCTACGAGCAGTACTTC

v_call: TRBV4-1
d_call: TRBD1
clone_size: .
j_call: TRBJ2-2
cdr3_aa: CASSNRDRGFGELFF
cdr3_nt: TGCGCCAGCAGCAACCGGGACAGGGGATTCGGGGAGCTGTTTTTT

v_call: TRBV4-2
d_call: TRBD2
clone_size: .
j_call: TRBJ2-1
cdr3_aa: CASSQGGLVSYNEQFF
cdr3_nt: TGTGCCAGCAGCCAAGGGGGACTAGTGAGTTACAATGAGCAGTTCTTC

v_call: TRBV18
d_call: .
clone_size: .
j_call: TRBJ1-4
cdr3_aa: CASSKFGPGSTNEKLFF
cdr3_nt: TGTGCCAGCTCAAAATTCGGCCCTGGATCAACTAATGAAAAACTGTTTTTT

v_call: TRBV5-1
d_call: TRBD1
clone_size: .
j_call: TRBJ2-5
cdr3_aa: CASGTGGEETQYF
cdr3_nt: TGCGCCAGCGGGACAGGGGGAGAAGAGACCCAGTACTTC